This entry concerns a single T cell receptor (beta chain). Compared with germline, one end of the junction differs, possibly owing to a read error. These data come from a study of blood T cells in healthy people across ages. Germline CDR1 is MGHRA and CDR2 is YSYEKL. This CDR3 has 18 residues. The use of a sample-barcoded 5' primer and a J-beta primer mix characterized a second PCR of roughly 6 to 11 cycles. The authors tagged each cDNA molecule using a template-switch adaptor with 12 random nucleotides. TCRdb called the 5' RACE reads again in MiXCR, with one record for every CDR3 protein. The sample has some 940,000 distinct CDR3 sequences, under 35% seen once; the top ten hold roughly a tenth. These data were also reused for a study on T cells of mothers and their children.

The V and J genes are TRBV4-1 and TRBJ2-3; TRBD2 agrees at 8 bases. The specimen sequenced was blood. The TCR originated in a woman between 35 and 50 years old in good health. This chain's CDR3 is CTSSQEAPLAGRSDTQYF. DNA of the CDR3: TGCACCAGCAGCCAAGAAGCCCCCCTAGCGGGTCGTTCAGATACGCAGTATTTT.